One and the same sample provided the 20 T cell receptor delta chains below, sequenced in a study of gammadelta T cells in human blood. TCRdb repeated clone calling on the RT-PCR reads with CATT. The table includes over a thousand delta-chain clones, roughly a fifth detected once. The sample was Vgamma9Vdelta2 gamma-delta T cells from infant blood. The receptors stem from a human donor.

This clone was seen more than once but under ten times. No V segment was called; the J segment is TRDJ2. The CDR3 runs to 10 residues. This CDR3 is CSALTAQLFF. The CDR3 region has the DNA TGTAGTGCTTTGACAGCACAACTCTTCTTT.

This clone rates as medium-sized (0.01 to 0.1%). A single base separates this from a much larger clone, so it may be a read error. The chain couples TRDV2 to TRDJ3, with 10 bases matching TRDD3. J lost 0 bases, V lost 6 bases, and 10 bases had no gene match. Looked up from germline, CDR1 is GEAIGNYY and CDR2 is EKD. The CDR3 runs to 19 residues. The CDR3 protein is CACNLLGDWSSWDTRQMFF. The DNA of the CDR3 is TGTGCCTGTAACTTACTGGGGGATTGGAGCTCCTGGGACACCCGACAGATGTTTTTC.

Regarding this clone: This likely came from a read error, as a far larger clone is one base away. The chain links TRDV2 to TRDJ3; TRDD3 matches at 10 bases. Here the J gene was assigned by germline matching of the DNA, as TCRdb has none. Unmatched junction bases numbered 11, after V lost 2 bases and J lost 2 bases. Germline lookup yields CDR1 GEAIGNYY and CDR2 EKD. The CDR3 sequence is 20 residues long. The CDR3 spells CACDKIGGYAPAWDTRQMFF. DNA of the CDR3: TGTGCCTGTGACAAGATAGGGGGATACGCCCCAGCCTGGGACACCCGACAGATGTTTTTC.

This clone has a handful of counts. The chain combines TRDV2 with TRDJ1, with 10 bases fitting TRDD3. Germline assignment: CDR1 GEAIGNYY and CDR2 EKD. V was pared by 2 bases and J by 0 bases, with 11 bases of the junction left unmatched. The CDR3 runs to 18 residues. CDR3 in amino acids: CACDMVSGGYLYTDKLIF. The CDR3 DNA reads TGTGCCTGTGACATGGTGAGTGGGGGATACTTGTACACCGATAAACTCATCTTT.

Concerning this clone itself: This likely traces to a read error, being one base from a far larger clone. The DNA is omitted, as the CDR3 cannot be located on it reliably, and the CDR3 follows TCRdb's listing. J gene calling gave no result, while the V gene is TRDV2; the table's D call, TRDD3, has no DNA check behind it. Germline CDR1 and CDR2: GEAIGNYY and EKD. Both ends counted, the CDR3 spans 27 residues. The CDR3 reads CACDWGIPPTTVPVTGGYAWDTQQMFF.

Sample share makes this clone large. Other DNA sequences in this specimen translate into the identical CDR3. V usage is TRDV2 and J usage is TRDJ3; TRDD3 matches at 11 bases. The germline V gene has CDR1 GEAIGNYY and CDR2 EKD. CDR3 size: 19 residues. V shed 3 bases, J shed 0 bases, and the junction held 6 bases outside the gene matches. The CDR3 DNA reads TGTGCCTGTGACCCTGTACTGGGGGATAGCTCCTGGGACACCCGACAGATGTTTTTC. Protein sequence: CACDPVLGDSSWDTRQMFF.

This clone is categorized as medium-sized. A much larger clone lies a single base off, so this may be a read error. The chain employs TRDV2 and TRDJ3; 11 bases fit TRDD3. This CDR3 contains 19 residues. Germline values: CDR1 GEAIGNYY, CDR2 EKD. CDR3 bases: TGTGCCTGTAACACCGTACTGGGGGATAGCTCCTGGGACACCCGACAGATGTTTTTC. Amino acids: CACNTVLGDSSWDTRQMFF.

By sample share, this clone is large (0.1 to 1%). This sequence joins TRDV2 and TRDJ3; weak D call: TRDD3 (5 bases). Trimming took 0 bases from V and 0 from J, leaving 11 bases between them. There are 18 residues in the CDR3. The V gene's germline CDR1 is GEAIGNYY and CDR2 EKD. This CDR3 is CACDTWGTSSWDTRQMFF. The CDR3 DNA follows: TGTGCCTGTGACACCTGGGGAACCAGCTCCTGGGACACCCGACAGATGTTTTTC.

The chain uses TRDV2 and TRDJ1; 13 bases match TRDD3. Since TCRdb gives no J gene, matching the DNA to germline was used here to assign it. The CDR3 has 16 residues. Germline values: CDR1 GEAIGNYY, CDR2 EKD. The ends lost 0 bases at V and 8 bases at J; junction bases unmatched: 8. The CDR3 sequence is CACDTVLGDTGRKLIF. In nucleotides, the CDR3 is TGTGCCTGTGACACCGTACTGGGGGATACGGGACGGAAACTCATCTTT.

This clone was detected only a few times. A far larger clone is one nucleotide away, so this likely arose from a read error. This chain joins TRDV2 and TRDJ3; D unresolved. Germline matching of the DNA provided the J gene here, since TCRdb leaves it blank. V lost 3 bases to trimming and J lost 2 bases, with 16 bases between them. CDR3 length: 18 residues. Germline CDR1 reads GEAIGNYY; CDR2 reads EKD. The CDR3 nucleotides are TGTGCCTGTGACTCCGTCTCCGGTCCACCCTGGGACACCCGACAGATGTTTTTC. It encodes CACDSVSGPPWDTRQMFF.

As to this clone: This probably arose from a read error, given a far larger clone one base away. The chain combines TRDV2 with TRDJ3; 12 bases agree with TRDD3. TCRdb records no J gene; here it was assigned by comparing the DNA to germline. CDR1 is GEAIGNYY and CDR2 is EKD in the germline V gene. This CDR3 spans 20 amino acids. The J segment lost 0 bases and the V segment lost 3 bases, leaving 8 bases of the junction unmatched. CDR3 nucleotides: TGTGCCTGTGACGATAACTGGGGGATACCCGACTCCTGGGACACCCGACAGATGTTTTTC. This encodes CACDDNWGIPDSWDTRQMFF.

Relative to its sample, this clone is medium-sized (0.01 to 0.1%). The chain couples TRDV2 to TRDJ3; 8 bases line up with TRDD3. In the absence of a J gene in TCRdb, the DNA was matched to germline to assign it here. V dropped 3 bases and J dropped 0; count of bases not matched to a gene: 9. The CDR3 sequence is 19 residues long. Germline CDR1 is GEAIGNYY and CDR2 is EKD. The CDR3 DNA reads TGTGCCTGTGACCATACTGGGGGGCTCAGCTCCTGGGACACCCGACAGATGTTTTTC. Translating gives CACDHTGGLSSWDTRQMFF.

This clone qualifies as medium-sized. The chain is built from TRDV2 and TRDJ1, with a possible D match to TRDD3 (6 bases). This CDR3 is 14 amino acids long. Deletions cut 0 bases from V and 0 bases from J, with 7 bases between. Germline V lookup: CDR1 GEAIGNYY, CDR2 EKD. As DNA, the CDR3 is TGTGCCTGTGACACCTGGGGGGACACCGATAAACTCATCTTT. This encodes CACDTWGDTDKLIF.

The chain is built from TRDV2 and TRDJ3, with 8 positions matching TRDD3. No J gene is reported in TCRdb; it was inferred here by comparing the DNA with germline. Germline values: CDR1 GEAIGNYY, CDR2 EKD. The CDR3 runs to 19 residues. Trimming removed 0 bases from V and 0 bases from J; junction bases left unmatched: 6. The CDR3 DNA follows: TGTGCCTGTGACACCCTACTGGGGGCTATCTCCTGGGACACCCGACAGATGTTTTTC. It codes for CACDTLLGAISWDTRQMFF.

This clone is judged large. This sample includes further DNA sequences coding for the same CDR3. The chain links TRDV2 to TRDJ2, with TRDD3 matching over 11 bases. The CDR3 runs to 16 residues. CDR1 GEAIGNYY and CDR2 EKD come from the germline V gene. After removal of 1 base from V and 0 bases from J, the junction contained 0 bases not matched to a gene. CDR3 sequence (DNA): TGTGCCTGTGACACACTGGGGGATACTTTGACAGCACAACTCTTCTTT. It is translated as CACDTLGDTLTAQLFF.

The chain has TRDV2 and TRDJ2, with TRDD3 identical over 12 bases. V shed 3 bases, J shed 0 bases, and the junction held 4 bases outside the gene matches. Germline lookup yields CDR1 GEAIGNYY and CDR2 EKD. The CDR3 totals 17 residues. In DNA form, the CDR3 reads TGTGCCTGTGACTCTCTGGGGGATACGACTTTGACAGCACAACTCTTCTTT. It yields the protein CACDSLGDTTLTAQLFF.

This clone was picked up a small number of times. A read error likely explains this, since a far larger clone differs by one base. The V and J genes are TRDV2 and TRDJ1; 13 bases fit TRDD3. TCRdb supplies no J gene; here it was assigned by aligning the nucleotide sequence to germline. The CDR3 covers 17 residues. Trimming removed 3 bases from V and 3 bases from J; junction bases left unmatched: 9. Germline loops: CDR1 GEAIGNYY, CDR2 EKD. CDR3 nucleotides: TGTGCCTGTGACGCCCATGTACTGGGGGATACGCCCGATAAACTCATCTTT. Amino acids: CACDAHVLGDTPDKLIF.

This clone is judged large. The same CDR3 is also encoded by other DNA sequences in this sample. The chain carries TRDV2 and TRDJ2; the match to TRDD3 covers 11 bases. The V gene's germline CDR1 is GEAIGNYY and CDR2 EKD. The CDR3 is made up of 17 amino acids. With 2 bases clipped from V and 0 bases from J, the junction kept 4 bases outside the gene matches. This CDR3 reads CACDILGDKALTAQLFF. For the CDR3, the DNA is TGTGCCTGTGACATACTGGGGGATAAAGCTTTGACAGCACAACTCTTCTTT.

In its sample, this clone is large. The V and J genes are TRDV2 and TRDJ3; TRDD3 agrees at 8 bases. J was trimmed by 0 bases and V by 0 bases; bases with no gene match: 3. Germline V gives CDR1 GEAIGNYY, CDR2 EKD. This CDR3 contains 18 residues. CDR3 residues: CACDTLLGGSWDTRQMFF. DNA for the CDR3: TGTGCCTGTGACACCCTACTGGGGGGCTCCTGGGACACCCGACAGATGTTTTTC.

This clone showed up just a few times. With only one base between it and a far larger clone, this is likely a read error. The J gene is TRDJ2, the V gene TRDV3, with TRDD3 matching over 10 bases. This CDR3 comprises 15 residues. Germline V gene data show CDR1 as TVYSNPD and CDR2 as GDNSRS (reference sequence). J was trimmed by 4 bases and V by 4 bases; bases with no gene match: 9. CDR3 residues: CAYLTGGSPTAQLFF. The CDR3, as DNA: TGTGCCTATCTAACTGGGGGATCCCCGACAGCACAACTCTTCTTT.